The rows below give T cell receptor beta chains drawn from one sample of a study of OX40 agonist ivuxolimab in advanced cancers. Clones were read by immunoSEQ multiplex PCR, and TCRdb kept only the in-frame ones, dropping some. This table has approximately 52,000 clones, approximately 84% appearing once. Sequenced here: CD4+ or CD8+ T cells sorted from blood, sampled in a trial of the OX40 agonist ivuxolimab. The receptors stem from an adult with an advanced solid tumor such as melanoma, head and neck, liver or kidney cancer. Each CDR3 is given with its conserved first and last residue. D genes are given only for firm matches. Size tells how often a clone was seen (once, few, many) or the class of an expanded clone, and some rows leave it out.

v_gene	abundance	d_gene	j_gene	CDR3aa	CDR3nt
TRBV18	NA	TRBD1	TRBJ2-5	CASSPAGQGVLETQYF	TGTGCCAGCTCACCGGCGGGACAGGGGGTTCTTGAGACCCAGTACTTC
TRBV4-1	once	TRBD1	TRBJ1-5	CASSPGQGGRWPQHF	TGCGCCAGCAGCCCGGGACAGGGGGGTAGGTGGCCCCAGCATTTT
TRBV6-1	once	NA	TRBJ2-7	CASSELGQEQYF	TGTGCCAGCAGTGAATTAGGACAGGAGCAGTACTTC
TRBV14	NA	NA	TRBJ1-1	CASSWTPGAEAFF	TGTGCCAGCAGCTGGACCCCTGGGGCTGAAGCTTTCTTT
TRBV7-2	NA	NA	TRBJ1-5	CASSLVWGGASPQHF	TGTGCCAGCAGCTTAGTTTGGGGGGGCGCCTCGCCCCAGCATTTT
TRBV30	NA	NA	TRBJ2-3	CAWSALSGTSLLYF	TGTGCCTGGAGTGCCCTTTCCGGGACTTCCCTTCTATATTTT
TRBV6-4	NA	NA	TRBJ2-1	CASSDSTGLGHNEQFF	TGTGCCAGCAGTGACTCGACGGGTCTAGGCCACAATGAGCAGTTCTTC
TRBV18	NA	TRBD1	TRBJ1-4	CASSPTGQADEKLFF	TGTGCCAGCTCACCCACTGGACAGGCAGATGAAAAACTGTTTTTT
TRBV6-5	NA	TRBD1	TRBJ1-2	CATAIDRGHGYTF	TGTGCTACAGCGATAGACAGGGGGCATGGCTACACCTTC
TRBV20-1	NA	TRBD1	TRBJ2-1	CSARDSRTGFF	TGCAGTGCTAGAGATTCCAGGACAGGGTTCTTC
TRBV30	NA	NA	TRBJ2-3	CAWSVQSGTDTQYF	TGTGCCTGGAGTGTACAATCCGGCACAGATACGCAGTATTTT
TRBV9	NA	NA	TRBJ1-6	CASSRAQGVVSPLHF	TGTGCCAGCAGCCGAGCACAGGGAGTAGTTTCACCCCTCCACTTT
TRBV9	few	NA	TRBJ1-4	CASSVVPSGANEKLFF	TGTGCCAGCAGCGTAGTTCCGAGCGGGGCTAATGAAAAACTGTTTTTT
TRBV7-2	NA	TRBD1	TRBJ1-4	CASSPGGQGGEKLFF	TGTGCCAGCAGCCCCGGGGGGCAGGGGGGTGAAAAACTGTTTTTT
TRBV6-6	NA	NA	TRBJ1-5	CASSSLRRLNQPQHF	TGTGCCAGCAGTTCCTTACGACGGTTAAATCAGCCCCAGCATTTT
TRBV19	NA	TRBD1	TRBJ2-7	CASSLGQSTYEQYF	TGTGCCAGTAGCCTGGGACAGTCCACCTACGAGCAGTACTTC
TRBV4-2	NA	TRBD2	TRBJ2-5	CASSQDWAGGRETQYF	TGTGCCAGCAGCCAAGATTGGGCGGGGGGGCGAGAGACCCAGTACTTC
TRBV5-5	NA	NA	TRBJ2-7	CASRPDSGRVEQYF	TGTGCCAGCAGGCCCGACAGCGGAAGGGTCGAGCAGTACTTC
TRBV27	NA	TRBD2	TRBJ2-7	CASSSQASGTYEQYF	TGTGCCAGCAGTTCCCAGGCTAGCGGGACCTACGAGCAGTACTTC
TRBV5-4	NA	NA	TRBJ1-5	CASGHGGARQPQHF	TGTGCCAGCGGTCACGGGGGGGCGCGGCAGCCCCAGCATTTT
TRBV25-1	NA	NA	TRBJ2-3	CASSESWGRADTDTQYF	TGTGCCAGCAGTGAATCGTGGGGCCGGGCAGACACAGATACGCAGTATTTT
TRBV11-2	NA	NA	TRBJ2-7	CASSTGPSYEQYF	TGTGCCAGCAGCACCGGGCCTTCCTACGAGCAGTACTTC
TRBV7-7	NA	NA	TRBJ2-5	CASSPPGLLETQYF	TGTGCTAGCAGCCCGCCGGGACTCCTGGAGACCCAGTACTTC
TRBV5-1	NA	NA	TRBJ2-3	CASSQMTSTDTQYF	TGCGCCAGCAGCCAAATGACTAGCACAGATACGCAGTATTTT
TRBV27	NA	NA	TRBJ2-1	CASSLARVNEQFF	TGTGCCAGCAGTTTAGCAAGGGTCAATGAGCAGTTCTTC
TRBV7-9	few	TRBD1	TRBJ1-3	CASSLAGQYSGNTIYF	TGTGCCAGCAGCTTAGCGGGACAGTACTCTGGAAACACCATATATTTT
TRBV2	NA	TRBD2	TRBJ2-5	CASAELAKETQYF	TGTGCCAGTGCGGAACTAGCGAAAGAGACCCAGTACTTC
TRBV5-4	NA	TRBD1	TRBJ1-1	CASSFPGGMNTEASF	TGTGCCAGCAGCTTCCCAGGGGGCATGAACACTGAAGCTTCCTTT
TRBV6-6	NA	NA	TRBJ2-7	CASSYDARLDYEQYF	TGTGCCAGCAGTTACGATGCCAGGCTTGACTACGAGCAGTACTTC
TRBV6-9	NA	TRBD1	TRBJ1-3	CASSYGQGGNTIYF	TGTGCCAGCAGTTACGGACAGGGTGGAAACACCATATATTTT
TRBV6-4	NA	NA	TRBJ2-3	CASSDSPNTQYF	TGTGCCAGCAGTGACTCCCCTAATACGCAGTATTTT
TRBV27	NA	TRBD1	TRBJ2-4	CASSLGSGTGIQYF	TGTGCCAGCAGTTTAGGTTCCGGGACAGGAATTCAGTACTTC
TRBV28	NA	TRBD2	TRBJ2-1	CASSSGGGGSYNEQFF	TGTGCCAGCAGTAGCGGGGGCGGGGGTTCCTACAATGAGCAGTTCTTC
TRBV7-2	NA	TRBD2	TRBJ2-3	CASSLLGLAGAADTQYF	TGTGCCAGCAGCCTACTCGGACTAGCGGGAGCGGCAGATACGCAGTATTTT
TRBV14	NA	NA	TRBJ2-7	CASSQGLSYEQYF	TGTGCCAGCAGCCAAGGCCTATCCTACGAGCAGTACTTC
TRBV6-6	NA	NA	TRBJ1-4	CASSYGIRAPNEKLFF	TGTGCCAGCAGTTACGGGATCAGGGCCCCTAATGAAAAACTGTTTTTT
TRBV28	NA	NA	TRBJ2-7	CASSFGEQYF	TGTGCCAGCAGTTTCGGCGAGCAGTACTTC
TRBV30	NA	NA	TRBJ2-5	CAWSVGQGETQYF	TGTGCCTGGAGTGTAGGGCAGGGAGAGACCCAGTACTTC
TRBV4-1	NA	TRBD2	TRBJ2-2	CASSLTERLAGIGELFF	TGCGCCAGCAGCCTTACCGAACGACTAGCGGGGATCGGGGAGCTGTTTTTT
TRBV5-6	NA	TRBD2	TRBJ2-5	CASSAGLGGGEETQYF	TGTGCCAGCAGCGCCGGACTTGGGGGAGGGGAGGAGACCCAGTACTTC
TRBV5-5	NA	TRBD1	TRBJ2-7	CASSASGTGSYEQYF	TGTGCCAGCAGCGCATCCGGGACAGGGTCCTACGAGCAGTACTTC
TRBV5-5	NA	NA	TRBJ2-1	CASSWVDTNEQFF	TGTGCCAGCAGCTGGGTCGACACCAATGAGCAGTTCTTC
TRBV30	NA	NA	TRBJ1-2	CAWSVAQAGGYTF	TGTGCCTGGAGTGTCGCACAAGCGGGCGGCTACACCTTC
TRBV18	NA	NA	TRBJ1-1	CASSPTKQGSTEAFF	TGTGCCAGCTCACCAACTAAACAGGGTTCCACTGAAGCTTTCTTT
TRBV30	NA	TRBD1	TRBJ2-5	CAWSPRDRETQYF	TGTGCCTGGAGTCCGCGGGACAGGGAGACCCAGTACTTC
TRBV18	NA	NA	TRBJ2-7	CASSPSKGLGARFYEQYF	TGTGCCAGCTCACCAAGCAAGGGTTTGGGGGCGCGGTTCTACGAGCAGTACTTC
TRBV18	NA	NA	TRBJ2-3	CASSPEDTQYF	TGTGCCAGCTCACCTGAAGATACGCAGTATTTT
TRBV27	NA	TRBD1	TRBJ1-5	CASSSGGASNQPQHF	TGTGCCAGCAGCTCAGGGGGAGCTAGCAATCAGCCCCAGCATTTT